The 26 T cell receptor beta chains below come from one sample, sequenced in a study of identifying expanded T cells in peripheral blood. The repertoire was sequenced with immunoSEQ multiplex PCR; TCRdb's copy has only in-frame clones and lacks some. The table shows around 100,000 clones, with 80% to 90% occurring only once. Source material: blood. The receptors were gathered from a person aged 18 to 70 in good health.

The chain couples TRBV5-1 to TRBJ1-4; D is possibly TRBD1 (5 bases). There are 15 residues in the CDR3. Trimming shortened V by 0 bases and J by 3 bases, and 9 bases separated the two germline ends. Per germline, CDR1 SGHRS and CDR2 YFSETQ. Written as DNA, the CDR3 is TGCGCCAGCAGCTTGGTTGGGGCCTCTAATGAAAAACTGTTTTTT. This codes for CASSLVGASNEKLFF. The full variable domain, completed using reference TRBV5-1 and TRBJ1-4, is KAGVTQTPRYLIKTRGQQVTLSCSPISGHRSVSWYQQTPGQGLQFLFEYFSETQRNKGNFPGRFSGRQFSNSRSEMNVSTLELGDSALYLCASSLVGASNEKLFFGSGTQLSVL.

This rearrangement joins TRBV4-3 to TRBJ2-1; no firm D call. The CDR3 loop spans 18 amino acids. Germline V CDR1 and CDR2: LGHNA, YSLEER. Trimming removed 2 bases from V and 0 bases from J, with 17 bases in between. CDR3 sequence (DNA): TGCGCCAGCAGCCAAATCTACTCCAGGATAAGCTCCTACAATGAGCAGTTCTTC. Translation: CASSQIYSRISSYNEQFF.

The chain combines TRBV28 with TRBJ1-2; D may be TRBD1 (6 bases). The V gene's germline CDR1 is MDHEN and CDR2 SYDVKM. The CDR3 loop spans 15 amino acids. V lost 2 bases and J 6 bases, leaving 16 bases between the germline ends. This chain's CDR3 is CASSLRGVRGDGYTF. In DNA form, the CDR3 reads TGTGCCAGCAGTTTAAGGGGGGTCCGTGGTGATGGCTACACCTTC.

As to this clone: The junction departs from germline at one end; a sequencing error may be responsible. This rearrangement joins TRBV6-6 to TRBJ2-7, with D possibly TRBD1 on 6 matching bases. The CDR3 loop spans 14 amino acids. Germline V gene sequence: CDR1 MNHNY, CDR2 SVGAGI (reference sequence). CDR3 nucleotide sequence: TGTGCCAGCAGTTACGGGACACTATCCTACGAGCAGTGCTTC. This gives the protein CASSYGTLSYEQCF.

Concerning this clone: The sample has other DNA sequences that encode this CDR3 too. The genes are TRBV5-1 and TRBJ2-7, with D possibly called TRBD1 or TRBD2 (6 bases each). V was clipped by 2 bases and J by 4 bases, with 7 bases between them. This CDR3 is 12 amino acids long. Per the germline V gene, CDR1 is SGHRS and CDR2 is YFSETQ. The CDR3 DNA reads TGCGCCAGCAGCTTAGGGGGGTACGAGCAGTACTTC. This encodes CASSLGGYEQYF.

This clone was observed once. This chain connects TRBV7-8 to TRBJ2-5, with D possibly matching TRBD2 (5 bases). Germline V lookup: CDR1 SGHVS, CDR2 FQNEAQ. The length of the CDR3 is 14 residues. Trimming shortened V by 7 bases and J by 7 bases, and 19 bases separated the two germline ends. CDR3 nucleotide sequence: TGTGCCAGCAAAACCGGACTCCTCGCCGGGACCCAGTACTTC. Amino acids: CASKTGLLAGTQYF.

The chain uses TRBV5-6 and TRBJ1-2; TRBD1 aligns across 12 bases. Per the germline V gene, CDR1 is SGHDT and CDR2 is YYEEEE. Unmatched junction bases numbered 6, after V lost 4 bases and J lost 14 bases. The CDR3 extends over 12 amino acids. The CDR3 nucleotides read TGTGCCAGCAGCCTGGGACAGGGGGCGAGTACCTTC. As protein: CASSLGQGASTF.

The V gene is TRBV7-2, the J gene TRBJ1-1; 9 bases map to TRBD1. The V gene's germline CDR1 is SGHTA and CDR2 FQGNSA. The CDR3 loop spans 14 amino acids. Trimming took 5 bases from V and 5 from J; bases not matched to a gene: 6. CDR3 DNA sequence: TGTGCCAGCAGCCCGGACAGGGGACGGACTGAAGCTTTCTTT. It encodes CASSPDRGRTEAFF.

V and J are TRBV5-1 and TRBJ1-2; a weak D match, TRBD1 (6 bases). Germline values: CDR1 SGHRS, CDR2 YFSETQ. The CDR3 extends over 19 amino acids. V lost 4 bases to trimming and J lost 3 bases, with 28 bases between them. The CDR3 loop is CASSTTTGSKLPADYGYTF. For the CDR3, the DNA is TGCGCCAGCAGCACAACAACAGGGTCGAAGTTACCGGCGGACTATGGCTACACCTTC. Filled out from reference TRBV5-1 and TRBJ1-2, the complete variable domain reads KAGVTQTPRYLIKTRGQQVTLSCSPISGHRSVSWYQQTPGQGLQFLFEYFSETQRNKGNFPGRFSGRQFSNSRSEMNVSTLELGDSALYLCASSTTTGSKLPADYGYTFGSGTRLTVV.

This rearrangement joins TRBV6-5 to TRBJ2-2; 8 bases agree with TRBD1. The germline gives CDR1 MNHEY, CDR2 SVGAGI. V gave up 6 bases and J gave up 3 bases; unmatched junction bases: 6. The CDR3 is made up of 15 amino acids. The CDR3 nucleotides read TGTGCCAGCAGGGGGGCAGGGGGCGACACCGGGGAGCTGTTTTTT. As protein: CASRGAGGDTGELFF.

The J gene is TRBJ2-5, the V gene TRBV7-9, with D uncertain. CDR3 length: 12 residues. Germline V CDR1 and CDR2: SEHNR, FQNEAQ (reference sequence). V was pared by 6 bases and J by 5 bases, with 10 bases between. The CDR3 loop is CASSWAGETQYF. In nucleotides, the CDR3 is TGTGCCAGCAGTTGGGCCGGGGAGACCCAGTACTTC.

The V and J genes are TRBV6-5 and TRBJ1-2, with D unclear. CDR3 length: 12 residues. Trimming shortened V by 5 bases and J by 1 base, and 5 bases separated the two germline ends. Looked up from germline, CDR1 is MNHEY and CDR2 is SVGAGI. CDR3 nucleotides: TGTGCCAGCAGTCCAAATAACTATGGCTACACCTTC. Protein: CASSPNNYGYTF.

The CDR3 sequence is CASSLFRRGADTQYF. The CDR3 bases are TGCGCCAGCAGCTTATTTCGGCGGGGCGCAGATACGCAGTATTTT. The chain combines TRBV5-1 with TRBJ2-3, with D tentatively TRBD2 (6 bases). Trimming took 2 bases from V and 4 from J, leaving 14 bases between them. Germline assignment: CDR1 SGHRS and CDR2 YFSETQ. The CDR3 extends over 15 amino acids. Using reference TRBV5-1 and TRBJ2-3 for the parts outside the CDR3, the full variable domain is KAGVTQTPRYLIKTRGQQVTLSCSPISGHRSVSWYQQTPGQGLQFLFEYFSETQRNKGNFPGRFSGRQFSNSRSEMNVSTLELGDSALYLCASSLFRRGADTQYFGPGTRLTVL.

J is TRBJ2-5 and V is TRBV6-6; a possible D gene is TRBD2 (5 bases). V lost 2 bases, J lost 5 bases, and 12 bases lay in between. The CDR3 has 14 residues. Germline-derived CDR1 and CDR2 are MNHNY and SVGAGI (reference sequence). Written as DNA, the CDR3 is TGTGCCAGCAGTTACGTCGGGGTGGGGGAGACCCAGTACTTC. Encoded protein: CASSYVGVGETQYF.

This CDR3 is CASSYNPGQPQHF. In nucleotides, the CDR3 is TGTGCCAGCAGCTATAATCCGGGTCAGCCCCAGCATTTT. V and J are TRBV6-5 and TRBJ1-5; D remains unclear. The CDR3 runs 13 residues. V was clipped by 6 bases and J by 6 bases, with 12 bases between them. Germline CDR1 and CDR2: MNHEY and SVGAGI.

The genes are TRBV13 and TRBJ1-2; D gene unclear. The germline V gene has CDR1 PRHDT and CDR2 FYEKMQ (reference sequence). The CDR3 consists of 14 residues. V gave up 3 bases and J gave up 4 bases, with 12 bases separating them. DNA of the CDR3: TGTGCCAGCAGCTTCACCCATGAGTCCTATGGCTACACCTTC. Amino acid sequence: CASSFTHESYGYTF.

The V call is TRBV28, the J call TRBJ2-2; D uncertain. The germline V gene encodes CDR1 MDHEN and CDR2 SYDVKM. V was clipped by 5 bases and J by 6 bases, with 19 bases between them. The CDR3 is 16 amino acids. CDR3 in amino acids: CASSPPSGRSAGELFF. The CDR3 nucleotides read TGTGCCAGCAGTCCCCCCTCGGGCAGATCGGCCGGGGAGCTGTTTTTT.

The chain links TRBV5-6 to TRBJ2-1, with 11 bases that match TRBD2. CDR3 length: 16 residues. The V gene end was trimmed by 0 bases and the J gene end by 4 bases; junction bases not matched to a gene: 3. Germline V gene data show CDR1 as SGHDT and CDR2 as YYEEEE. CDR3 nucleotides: TGTGCCAGCAGCTTGGGTCTAGCGGGGGGATACAATGAGCAGTTCTTC. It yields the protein CASSLGLAGGYNEQFF. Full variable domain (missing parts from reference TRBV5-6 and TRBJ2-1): DAGVTQSPTHLIKTRGQQVTLRCSPKSGHDTVSWYQQALGQGPQFIFQYYEEEERQRGNFPDRFSGHQFPNYSSELNVNALLLGDSALYLCASSLGLAGGYNEQFFGPGTRLTVL.

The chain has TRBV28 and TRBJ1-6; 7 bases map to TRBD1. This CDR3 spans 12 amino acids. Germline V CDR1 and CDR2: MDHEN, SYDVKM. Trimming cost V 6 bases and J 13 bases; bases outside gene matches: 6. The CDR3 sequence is CASRLEGAPLHF. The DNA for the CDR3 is TGTGCCAGCAGGTTAGAGGGGGCCCCCCTCCACTTT.

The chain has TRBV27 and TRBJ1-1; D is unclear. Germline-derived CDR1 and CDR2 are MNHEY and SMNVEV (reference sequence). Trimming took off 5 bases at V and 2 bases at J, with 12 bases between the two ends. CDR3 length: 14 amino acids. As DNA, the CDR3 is TGTGCCAGCAGTCGATGGACGGGAAACACTGAAGCTTTCTTT. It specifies CASSRWTGNTEAFF.

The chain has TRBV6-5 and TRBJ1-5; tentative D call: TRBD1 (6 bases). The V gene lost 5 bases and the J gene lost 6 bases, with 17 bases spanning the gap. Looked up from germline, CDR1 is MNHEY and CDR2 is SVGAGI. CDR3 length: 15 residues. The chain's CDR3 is CASSQTRDKVQPQHF. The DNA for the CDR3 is TGTGCCAGCAGTCAGACCCGGGACAAGGTTCAGCCCCAGCATTTT.

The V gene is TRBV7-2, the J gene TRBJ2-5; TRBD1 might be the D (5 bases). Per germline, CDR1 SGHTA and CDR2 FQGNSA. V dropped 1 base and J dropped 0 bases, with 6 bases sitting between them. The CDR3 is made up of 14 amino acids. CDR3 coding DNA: TGTGCCAGCAGCTTAGGACAGTACCAAGAGACCCAGTACTTC. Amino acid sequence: CASSLGQYQETQYF.

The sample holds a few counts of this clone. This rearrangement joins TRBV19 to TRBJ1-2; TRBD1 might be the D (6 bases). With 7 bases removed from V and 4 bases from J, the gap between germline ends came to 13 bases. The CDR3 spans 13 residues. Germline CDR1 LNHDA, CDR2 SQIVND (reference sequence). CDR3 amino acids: CASKGGRGYGYTF. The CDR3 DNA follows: TGTGCCAGTAAAGGGGGGCGAGGCTATGGCTACACCTTC.

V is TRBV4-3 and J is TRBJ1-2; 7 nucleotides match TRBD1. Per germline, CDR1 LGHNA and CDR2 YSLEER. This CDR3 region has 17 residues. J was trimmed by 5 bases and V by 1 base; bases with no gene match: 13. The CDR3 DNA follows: TGCGCCAGCAGCCAAGGACAGGGCTGGGGAGCTAGGTATGGCTACACCTTC. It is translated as CASSQGQGWGARYGYTF.

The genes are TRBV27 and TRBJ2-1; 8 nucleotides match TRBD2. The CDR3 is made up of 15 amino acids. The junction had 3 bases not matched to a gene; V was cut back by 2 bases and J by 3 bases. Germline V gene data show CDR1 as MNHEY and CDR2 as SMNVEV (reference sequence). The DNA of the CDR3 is TGTGCCAGCAGTTTAGGGAGCGGGGGCTACAATGAGCAGTTCTTC. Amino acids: CASSLGSGGYNEQFF.

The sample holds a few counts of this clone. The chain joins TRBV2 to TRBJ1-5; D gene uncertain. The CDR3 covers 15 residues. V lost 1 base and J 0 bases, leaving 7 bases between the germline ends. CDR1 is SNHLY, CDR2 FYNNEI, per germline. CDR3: CASSEGSISNQPQHF. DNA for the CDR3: TGTGCCAGCAGTGAAGGCAGCATTAGCAATCAGCCCCAGCATTTT.